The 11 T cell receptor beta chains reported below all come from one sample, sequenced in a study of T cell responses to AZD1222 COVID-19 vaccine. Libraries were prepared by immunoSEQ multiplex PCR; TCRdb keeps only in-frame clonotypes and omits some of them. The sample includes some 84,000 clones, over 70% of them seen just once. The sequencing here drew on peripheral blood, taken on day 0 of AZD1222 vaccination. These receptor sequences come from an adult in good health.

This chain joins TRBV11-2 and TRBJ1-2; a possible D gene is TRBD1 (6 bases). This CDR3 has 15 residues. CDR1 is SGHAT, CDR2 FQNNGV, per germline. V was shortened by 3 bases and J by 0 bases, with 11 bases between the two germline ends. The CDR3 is CASSFLTGSNYGYTF. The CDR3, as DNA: TGTGCCAGCAGCTTTTTGACAGGATCTAACTATGGCTACACCTTC.

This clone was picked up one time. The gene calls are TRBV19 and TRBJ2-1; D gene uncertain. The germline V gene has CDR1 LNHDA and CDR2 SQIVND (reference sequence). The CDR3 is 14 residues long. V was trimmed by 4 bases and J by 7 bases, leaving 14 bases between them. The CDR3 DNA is TGTGCCAGTAGTACCCTATACCGAACGAATGAGCAGTTCTTC. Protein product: CASSTLYRTNEQFF.

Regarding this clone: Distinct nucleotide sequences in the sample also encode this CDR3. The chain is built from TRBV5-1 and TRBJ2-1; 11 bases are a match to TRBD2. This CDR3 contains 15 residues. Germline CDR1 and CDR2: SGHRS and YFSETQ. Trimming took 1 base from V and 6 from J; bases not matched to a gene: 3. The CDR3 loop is CASSLTSGRVNEQFF. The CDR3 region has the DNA TGCGCCAGCAGCTTGACTAGCGGGAGAGTCAATGAGCAGTTCTTC.

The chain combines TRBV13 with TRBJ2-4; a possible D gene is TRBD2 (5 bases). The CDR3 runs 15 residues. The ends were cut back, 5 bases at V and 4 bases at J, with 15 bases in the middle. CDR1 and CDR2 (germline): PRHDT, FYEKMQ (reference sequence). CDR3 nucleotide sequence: TGTGCCAGCAGCCTACCGAGGACGGGGAAAAACATTCAGTACTTC. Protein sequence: CASSLPRTGKNIQYF.

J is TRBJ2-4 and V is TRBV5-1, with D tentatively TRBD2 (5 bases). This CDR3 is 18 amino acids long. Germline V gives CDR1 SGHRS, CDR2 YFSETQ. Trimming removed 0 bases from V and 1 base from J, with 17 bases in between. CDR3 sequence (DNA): TGCGCCAGCAGCTTGGGGCACATCCGGGGATTGGCCAAAAACATTCAGTACTTC. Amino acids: CASSLGHIRGLAKNIQYF.

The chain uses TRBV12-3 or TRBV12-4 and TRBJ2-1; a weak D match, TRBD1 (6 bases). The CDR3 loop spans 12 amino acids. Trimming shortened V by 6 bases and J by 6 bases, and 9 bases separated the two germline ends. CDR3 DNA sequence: TGTGCCAGCAGCGAACAGGGCAATGAGCAGTTCTTC. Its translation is CASSEQGNEQFF.

This chain's CDR3 is CASSYTSGNEQFF. CDR3 DNA sequence: TGTGCCAGCAGTTATACTAGCGGCAATGAGCAGTTCTTC. V gene TRBV6-6 combines with J gene TRBJ2-1; 8 bases align to TRBD2. This CDR3 is 13 amino acids long. V lost 3 bases, J lost 6 bases, and 1 base stayed unmatched. CDR1 is MNHNY, CDR2 SVGAGI, per germline (reference sequence).

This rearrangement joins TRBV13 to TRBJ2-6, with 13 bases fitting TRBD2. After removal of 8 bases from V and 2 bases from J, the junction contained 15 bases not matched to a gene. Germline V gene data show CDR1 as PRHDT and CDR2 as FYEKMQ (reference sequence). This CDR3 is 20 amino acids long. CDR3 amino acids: CASVSRTSGRGDAGANVLTF. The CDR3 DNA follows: TGTGCCAGCGTTTCCCGGACTAGCGGGAGAGGTGATGCTGGGGCCAACGTCCTGACTTTC.

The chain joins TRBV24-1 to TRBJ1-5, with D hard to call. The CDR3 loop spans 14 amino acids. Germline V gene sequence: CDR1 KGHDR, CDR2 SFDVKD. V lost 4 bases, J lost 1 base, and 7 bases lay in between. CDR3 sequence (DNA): TGTGCCACCAGTGAACCGGGAAGCAATCAGCCCCAGCATTTT. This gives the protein CATSEPGSNQPQHF.

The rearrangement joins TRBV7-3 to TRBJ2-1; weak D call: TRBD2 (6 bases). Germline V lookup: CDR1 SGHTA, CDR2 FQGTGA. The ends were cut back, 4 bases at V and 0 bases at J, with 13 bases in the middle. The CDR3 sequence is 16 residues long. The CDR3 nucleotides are TGTGCCAGCAGCTCTATAGCGGTGAGCTCCTACAATGAGCAGTTCTTC. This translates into CASSSIAVSSYNEQFF.

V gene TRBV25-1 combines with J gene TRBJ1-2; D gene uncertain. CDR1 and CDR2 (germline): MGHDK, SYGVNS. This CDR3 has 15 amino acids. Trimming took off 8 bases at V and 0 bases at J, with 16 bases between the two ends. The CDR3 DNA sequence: TGTGCCAGCGCCGCTAGCTTGGGAGCTAACTATGGCTACACCTTC. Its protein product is CASAASLGANYGYTF.